This T cell receptor (beta chain) was sequenced during a study of blood T cell repertoires in COVID-19. Profiled with immunoSEQ multiplex PCR; TCRdb holds only in-frame clones, not every one. This sample has fewer than 400,000 clones; around nine tenths occur once, and the top ten carry around 9.3%. Participant reports of clinical history set cohort assignment. This CDR3 contains 12 residues. CDR1 is LNHDA, CDR2 SQIVND, per germline (reference sequence). Between the trimmed V and J ends, which lost 3 bases and 7 bases, there was a span of 7 bases. This sequence joins TRBV19 and TRBJ1-5; D gene uncertain. The sequenced material came from PBMCs or T cells enriched from blood (not recorded which). This clonotype was obtained from a woman between 45 and 60 years old who had recovered from COVID-19. This CDR3 is CASSIGRQPQHF. Written as DNA, the CDR3 is TGTGCCAGTAGTATTGGTCGGCAGCCCCAGCATTTT.